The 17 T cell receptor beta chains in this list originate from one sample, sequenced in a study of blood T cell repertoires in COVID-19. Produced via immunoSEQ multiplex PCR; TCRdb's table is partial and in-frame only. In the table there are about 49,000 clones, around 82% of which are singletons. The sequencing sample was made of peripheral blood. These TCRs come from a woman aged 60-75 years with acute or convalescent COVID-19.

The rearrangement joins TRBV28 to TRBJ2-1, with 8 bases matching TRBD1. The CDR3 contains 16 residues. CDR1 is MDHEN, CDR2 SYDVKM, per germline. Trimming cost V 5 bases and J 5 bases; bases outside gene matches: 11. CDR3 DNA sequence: TGTGCCAGCAGTCGATCCGGGACAGGTGACCACAATGAGCAGTTCTTC. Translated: CASSRSGTGDHNEQFF.

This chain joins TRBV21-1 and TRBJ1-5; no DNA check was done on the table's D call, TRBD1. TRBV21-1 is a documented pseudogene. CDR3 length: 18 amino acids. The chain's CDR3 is CASSKGLHPPYSNQPQHF. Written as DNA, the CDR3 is TGTGCCAGCAGCAAAGGGCTGCACCCCCCTTATAGCAATCAGCCCCAGCATTTT.

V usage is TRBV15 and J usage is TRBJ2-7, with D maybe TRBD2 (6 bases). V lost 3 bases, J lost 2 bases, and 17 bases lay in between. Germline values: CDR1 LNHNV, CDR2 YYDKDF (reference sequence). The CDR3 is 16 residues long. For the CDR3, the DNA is TGTGCCACCAGCAGTTTTACCGCGGGAAACCCCTACGAGCAGTACTTC. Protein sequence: CATSSFTAGNPYEQYF. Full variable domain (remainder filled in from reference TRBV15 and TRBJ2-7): DAMVIQNPRYQVTQFGKPVTLSCSQTLNHNVMYWYQQKSSQAPKLLFHYYDKDFNNEADTPDNFQSRRPNTSFCFLDIRSPGLGDTAMYLCATSSFTAGNPYEQYFGPGTRLTVT.

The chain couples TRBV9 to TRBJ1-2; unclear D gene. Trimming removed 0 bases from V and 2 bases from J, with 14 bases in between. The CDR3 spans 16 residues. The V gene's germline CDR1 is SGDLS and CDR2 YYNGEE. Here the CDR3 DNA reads TGTGCCAGCAGCGTAGGGCCCTCCGGGTCCAACTATGGCTACACCTTC. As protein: CASSVGPSGSNYGYTF.

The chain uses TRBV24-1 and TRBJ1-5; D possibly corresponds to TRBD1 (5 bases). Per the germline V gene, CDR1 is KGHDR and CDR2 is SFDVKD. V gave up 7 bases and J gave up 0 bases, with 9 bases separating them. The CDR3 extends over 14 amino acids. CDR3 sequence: CATSPTDSNQPQHF. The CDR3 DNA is TGTGCCACCAGCCCGACAGATAGCAATCAGCCCCAGCATTTT.

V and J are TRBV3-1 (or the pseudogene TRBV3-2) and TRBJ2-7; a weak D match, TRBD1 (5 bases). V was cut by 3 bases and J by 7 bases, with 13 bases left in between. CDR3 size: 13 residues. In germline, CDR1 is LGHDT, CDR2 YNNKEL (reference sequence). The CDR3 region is CASSHDQGSEQYF. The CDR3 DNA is TGTGCCAGCAGCCACGATCAGGGCTCAGAGCAGTACTTC.

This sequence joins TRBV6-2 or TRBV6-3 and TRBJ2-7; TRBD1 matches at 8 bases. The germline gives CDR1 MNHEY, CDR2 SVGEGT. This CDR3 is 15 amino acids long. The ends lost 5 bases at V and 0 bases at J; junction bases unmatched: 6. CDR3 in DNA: TGTGCCAGCAGTGCCTCCGGGACAGGCTCCTACGAGCAGTACTTC. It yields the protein CASSASGTGSYEQYF.

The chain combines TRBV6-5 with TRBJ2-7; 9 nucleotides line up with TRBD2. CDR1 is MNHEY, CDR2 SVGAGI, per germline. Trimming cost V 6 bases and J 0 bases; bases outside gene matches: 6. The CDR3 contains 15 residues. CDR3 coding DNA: TGTGCCAGCAGGATGACTAGCGGTAGCTCCTACGAGCAGTACTTC. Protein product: CASRMTSGSSYEQYF.

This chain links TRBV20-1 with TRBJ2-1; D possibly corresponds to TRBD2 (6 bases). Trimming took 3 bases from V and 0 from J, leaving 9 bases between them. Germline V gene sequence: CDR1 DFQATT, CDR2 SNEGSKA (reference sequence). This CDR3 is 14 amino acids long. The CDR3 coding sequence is TGCAGTGCTAGTTTCGGGAGCTCCTACAATGAGCAGTTCTTC. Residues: CSASFGSSYNEQFF.

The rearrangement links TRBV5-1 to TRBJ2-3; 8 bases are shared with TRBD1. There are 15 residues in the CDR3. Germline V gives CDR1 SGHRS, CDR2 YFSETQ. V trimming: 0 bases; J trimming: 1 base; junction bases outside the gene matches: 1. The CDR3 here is CASSLGGQGTDTQYF. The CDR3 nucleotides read TGCGCCAGCAGCTTGGGGGGACAGGGCACAGATACGCAGTATTTT.

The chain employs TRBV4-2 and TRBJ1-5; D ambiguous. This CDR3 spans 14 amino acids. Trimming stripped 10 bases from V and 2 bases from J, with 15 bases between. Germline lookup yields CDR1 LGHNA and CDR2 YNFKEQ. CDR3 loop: CAIPGGCGNQPQHF. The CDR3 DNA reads TGTGCCATCCCAGGAGGGTGCGGCAATCAGCCCCAGCATTTT.

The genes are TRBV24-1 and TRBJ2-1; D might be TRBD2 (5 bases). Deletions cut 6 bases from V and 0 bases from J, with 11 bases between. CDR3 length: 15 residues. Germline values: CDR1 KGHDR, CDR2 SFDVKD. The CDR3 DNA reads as TGTGCCACCAGTCGAAGCGGAGGCTCCTACAATGAGCAGTTCTTC. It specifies CATSRSGGSYNEQFF.

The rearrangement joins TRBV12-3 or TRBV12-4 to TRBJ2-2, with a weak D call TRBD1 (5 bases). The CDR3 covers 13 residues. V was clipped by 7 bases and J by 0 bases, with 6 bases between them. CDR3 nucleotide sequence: TGTGCCAGCAAACAGGCGAACACCGGGGAGCTGTTTTTT. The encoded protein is CASKQANTGELFF.

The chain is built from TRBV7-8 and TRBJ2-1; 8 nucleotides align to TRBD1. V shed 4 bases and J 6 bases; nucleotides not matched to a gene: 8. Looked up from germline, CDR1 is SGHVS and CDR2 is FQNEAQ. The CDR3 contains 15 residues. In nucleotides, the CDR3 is TGTGCCAGCAGCTCGGACAGGGTTTATTCCAATGAGCAGTTCTTC. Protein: CASSSDRVYSNEQFF. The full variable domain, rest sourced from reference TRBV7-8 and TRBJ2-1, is GAGVSQSPRYKVAKRGQDVALRCDPISGHVSLFWYQQALGQGPEFLTYFQNEAQLDKSGLPSDRFFAERPEGSVSTLKIQRTQQEDSAVYLCASSSDRVYSNEQFFGPGTRLTVL.

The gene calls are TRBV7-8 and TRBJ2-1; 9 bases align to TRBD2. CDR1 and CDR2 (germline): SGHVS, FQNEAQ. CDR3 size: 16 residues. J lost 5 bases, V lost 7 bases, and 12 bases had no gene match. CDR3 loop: CASTFFGGRGNNEQFF. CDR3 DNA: TGTGCCAGCACTTTCTTCGGCGGGAGGGGTAACAATGAGCAGTTCTTC.

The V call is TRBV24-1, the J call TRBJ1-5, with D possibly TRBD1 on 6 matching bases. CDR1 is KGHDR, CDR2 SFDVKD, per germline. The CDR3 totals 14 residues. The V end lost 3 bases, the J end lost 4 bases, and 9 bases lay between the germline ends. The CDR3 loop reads CATSDIDRNQPQHF. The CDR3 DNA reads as TGTGCCACCAGTGATATAGACAGGAATCAGCCCCAGCATTTT.

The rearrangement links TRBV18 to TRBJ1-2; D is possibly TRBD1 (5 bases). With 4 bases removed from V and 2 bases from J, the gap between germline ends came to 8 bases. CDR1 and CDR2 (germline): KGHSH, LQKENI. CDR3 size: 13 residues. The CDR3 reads CASSQDKNYGYTF. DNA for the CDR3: TGTGCCAGCTCACAGGACAAGAACTATGGCTACACCTTC.